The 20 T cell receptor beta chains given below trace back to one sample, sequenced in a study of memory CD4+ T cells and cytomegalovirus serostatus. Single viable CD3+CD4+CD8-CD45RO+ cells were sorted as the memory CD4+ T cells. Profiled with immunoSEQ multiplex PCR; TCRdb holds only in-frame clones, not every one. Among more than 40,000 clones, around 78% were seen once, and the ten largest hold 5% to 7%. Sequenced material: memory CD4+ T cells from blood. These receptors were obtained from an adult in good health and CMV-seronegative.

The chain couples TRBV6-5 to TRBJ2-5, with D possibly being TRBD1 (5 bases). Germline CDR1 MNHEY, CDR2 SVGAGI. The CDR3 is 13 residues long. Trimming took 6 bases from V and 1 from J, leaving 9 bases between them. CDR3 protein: CASRPGIQETQYF. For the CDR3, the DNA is TGTGCCAGCAGGCCAGGGATCCAAGAGACCCAGTACTTC.

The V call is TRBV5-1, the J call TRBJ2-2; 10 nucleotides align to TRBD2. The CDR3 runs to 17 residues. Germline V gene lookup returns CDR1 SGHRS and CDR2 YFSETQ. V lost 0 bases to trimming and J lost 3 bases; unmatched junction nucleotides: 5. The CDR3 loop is CASSLGPSGSDTGELFF. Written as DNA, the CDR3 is TGCGCCAGCAGCTTGGGGCCTAGCGGGAGCGACACCGGGGAGCTGTTTTTT.

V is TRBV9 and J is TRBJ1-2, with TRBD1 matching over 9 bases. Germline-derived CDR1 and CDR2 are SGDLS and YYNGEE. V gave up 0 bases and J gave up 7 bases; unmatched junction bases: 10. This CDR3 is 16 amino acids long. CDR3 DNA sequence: TGTGCCAGCAGCGTAGGCCCAAGGGGACAGGGTGTTGGCTACACCTTC. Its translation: CASSVGPRGQGVGYTF.

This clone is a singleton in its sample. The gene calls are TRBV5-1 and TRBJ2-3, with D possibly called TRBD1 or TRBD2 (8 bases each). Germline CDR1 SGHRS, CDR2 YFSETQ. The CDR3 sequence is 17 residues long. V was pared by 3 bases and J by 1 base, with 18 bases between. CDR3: CASSSRGLAGGTDTQYF. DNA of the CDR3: TGCGCCAGCAGCTCCAGGGGGCTAGCGGGCGGCACAGATACGCAGTATTTT.

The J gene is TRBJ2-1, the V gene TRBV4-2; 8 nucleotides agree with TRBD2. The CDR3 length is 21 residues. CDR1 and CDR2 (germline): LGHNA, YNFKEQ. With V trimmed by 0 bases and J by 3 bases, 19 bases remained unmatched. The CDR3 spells CASSQDTSGRKGLRIYNEQFF. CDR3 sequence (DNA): TGTGCCAGCAGCCAAGATACCAGCGGGAGAAAAGGCCTTAGGATCTACAATGAGCAGTTCTTC.

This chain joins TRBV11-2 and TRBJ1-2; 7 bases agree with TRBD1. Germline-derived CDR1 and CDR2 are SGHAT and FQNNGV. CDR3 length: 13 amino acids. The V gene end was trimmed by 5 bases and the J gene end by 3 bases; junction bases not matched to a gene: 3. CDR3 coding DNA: TGTGCCAGCAGCCCAGGGGGAGACTATGGCTACACCTTC. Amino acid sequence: CASSPGGDYGYTF.

CDR3 coding DNA: TGTGCCAGCAGCGTATTAGCGGGAGGGGGGGATACGCAGTATTTT. The encoded protein is CASSVLAGGGDTQYF. The chain carries TRBV6-1 and TRBJ2-3; 11 nucleotides align to TRBD2. Germline trimming cut 6 bases from V and 6 bases from J; bases unmatched to any gene: 8. Per the germline V gene, CDR1 is MNHNS and CDR2 is SASEGT. The CDR3 length is 15 residues.

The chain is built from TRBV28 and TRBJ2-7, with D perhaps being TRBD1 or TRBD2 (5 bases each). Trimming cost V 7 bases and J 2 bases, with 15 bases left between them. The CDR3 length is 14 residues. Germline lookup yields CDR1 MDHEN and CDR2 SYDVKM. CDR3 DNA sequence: TGTGCCAGCAATGGGGGAGATAGAACCTACGAGCAGTACTTC. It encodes CASNGGDRTYEQYF.

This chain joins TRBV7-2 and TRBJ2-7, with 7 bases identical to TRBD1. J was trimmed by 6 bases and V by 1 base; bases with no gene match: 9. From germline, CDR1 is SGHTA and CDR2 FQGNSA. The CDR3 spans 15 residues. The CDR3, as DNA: TGTGCCAGCAGCTTAGGGGACAGCCATGGGGTCGAGCAGTACTTC. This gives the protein CASSLGDSHGVEQYF.

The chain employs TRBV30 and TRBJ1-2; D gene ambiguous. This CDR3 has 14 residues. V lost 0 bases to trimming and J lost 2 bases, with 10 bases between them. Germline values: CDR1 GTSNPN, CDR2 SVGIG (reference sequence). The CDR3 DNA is TGTGCCTGGAGTGTACGTAGGCGGAACTATGGCTACACCTTC. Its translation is CAWSVRRRNYGYTF.

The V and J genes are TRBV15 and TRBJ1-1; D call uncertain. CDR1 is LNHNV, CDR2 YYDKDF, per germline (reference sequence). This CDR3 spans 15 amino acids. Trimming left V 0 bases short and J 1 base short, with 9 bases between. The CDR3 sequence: CATSRDKHQNTEAFF. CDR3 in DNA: TGTGCCACCAGCAGAGATAAGCACCAGAACACTGAAGCTTTCTTT. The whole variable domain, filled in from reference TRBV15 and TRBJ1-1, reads DAMVIQNPRYQVTQFGKPVTLSCSQTLNHNVMYWYQQKSSQAPKLLFHYYDKDFNNEADTPDNFQSRRPNTSFCFLDIRSPGLGDTAMYLCATSRDKHQNTEAFFGQGTRLTVV.

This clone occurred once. The CDR3 DNA follows: TGTGCCAGCAGTCCCGGACTAGCGCCCTACGAGCAGTACTTC. Encoded protein: CASSPGLAPYEQYF. The rearrangement links TRBV28 to TRBJ2-7, with TRBD2 matching over 9 bases. Germline V lookup: CDR1 MDHEN, CDR2 SYDVKM. The J segment lost 2 bases and the V segment lost 5 bases, leaving 4 bases of the junction unmatched. The CDR3 consists of 14 residues.

CDR3 sequence: CASSDGAPNEQFF. The CDR3 region has the DNA TGTGCCAGCAGTGACGGGGCTCCAAATGAGCAGTTCTTC. The chain joins TRBV2 to TRBJ2-1; D possibly matches TRBD1 or TRBD2 (5 bases each). Germline V CDR1 and CDR2: SNHLY, FYNNEI. Trimming removed 3 bases at V and 7 bases at J, with 10 bases between. The CDR3 is made up of 13 amino acids.

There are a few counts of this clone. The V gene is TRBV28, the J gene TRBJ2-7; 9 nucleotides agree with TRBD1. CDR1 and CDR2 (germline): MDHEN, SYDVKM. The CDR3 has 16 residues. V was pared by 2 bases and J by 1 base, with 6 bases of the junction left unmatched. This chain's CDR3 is CASSLIWGTGSYEQYF. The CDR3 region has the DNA TGTGCCAGCAGTTTAATTTGGGGGACAGGGTCCTACGAGCAGTACTTC.

CDR3 in amino acids: CASSPLRPGQYPQNTEAFF. CDR3 DNA: TGCGCCAGCAGCCCTCTCCGACCGGGACAGTATCCTCAAAACACTGAAGCTTTCTTT. The rearrangement joins TRBV4-1 to TRBJ1-1, with TRBD1 identical over 7 bases. This CDR3 spans 19 amino acids. The germline CDR1 and CDR2 sequences are MGHRA and YSYEKL. The trim removed 4 bases at V and 2 bases at J, leaving 19 bases unmatched.

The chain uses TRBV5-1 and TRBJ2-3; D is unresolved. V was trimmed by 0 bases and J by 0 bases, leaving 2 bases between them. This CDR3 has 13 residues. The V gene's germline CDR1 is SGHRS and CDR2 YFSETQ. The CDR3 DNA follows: TGCGCCAGCAGCTTGGACAGCACAGATACGCAGTATTTT. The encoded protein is CASSLDSTDTQYF. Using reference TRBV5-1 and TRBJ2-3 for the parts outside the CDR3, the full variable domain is KAGVTQTPRYLIKTRGQQVTLSCSPISGHRSVSWYQQTPGQGLQFLFEYFSETQRNKGNFPGRFSGRQFSNSRSEMNVSTLELGDSALYLCASSLDSTDTQYFGPGTRLTVL.

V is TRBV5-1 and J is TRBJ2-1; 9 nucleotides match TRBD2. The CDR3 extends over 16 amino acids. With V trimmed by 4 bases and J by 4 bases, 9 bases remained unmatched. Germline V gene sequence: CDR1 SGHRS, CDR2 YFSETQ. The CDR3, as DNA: TGCGCCAGCAGCCCGGGGCCGAGCGGGAGGTACAATGAGCAGTTCTTC. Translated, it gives CASSPGPSGRYNEQFF.

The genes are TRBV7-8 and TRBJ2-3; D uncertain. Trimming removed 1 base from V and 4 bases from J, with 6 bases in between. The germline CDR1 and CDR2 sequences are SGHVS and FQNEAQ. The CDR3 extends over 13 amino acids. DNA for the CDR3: TGTGCCAGCAGCTTAGACCGGGCAGATACGCAGTATTTT. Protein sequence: CASSLDRADTQYF.

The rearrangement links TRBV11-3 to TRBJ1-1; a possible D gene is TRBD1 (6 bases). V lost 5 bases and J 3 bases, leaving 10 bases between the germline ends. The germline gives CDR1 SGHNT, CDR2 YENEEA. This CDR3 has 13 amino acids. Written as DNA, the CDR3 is TGTGCCAGCAGCCGAAACAGGGACACTGAAGCTTTCTTT. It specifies CASSRNRDTEAFF.

The CDR3 loop reads CASSQGATNEKLFF. The DNA for the CDR3 is TGTGCCAGCAGTCAGGGGGCAACTAATGAAAAACTGTTTTTT. The chain recombines TRBV2 with TRBJ1-4; 7 nucleotides align to TRBD1. Germline V CDR1 and CDR2: SNHLY, FYNNEI. The V and J ends lost 5 bases and 0 bases, in that order; junction bases with no gene match: 0. This CDR3 has 14 amino acids.